One sample yielded the 11 T cell receptor beta chains listed below, sequenced in a study of shared clonotypes between healthy human individuals. Method: immunoSEQ multiplex PCR; TCRdb's copy keeps in-frame clones and lacks some. This sample carries around 2.5 million clones, over 85% of them seen once, and the ten largest clones take 0.36%. The sequenced material came from naive CD4+ T cells from PBMCs. Noted subset: CD45RA+ positively selected. The source is a man aged 18 to 30 in good health. Some clones in this sample may be carry-over from other donors' samples.

In its sample, this clone was seen once. The rearrangement uses TRBV10-3 and TRBJ1-3, with TRBD1 identical over 9 bases. The CDR3 contains 19 residues. The V gene's germline CDR1 is ENHRY and CDR2 SYGVKD. Trimming took 7 bases from V and 0 from J; bases not matched to a gene: 16. The CDR3 protein is CAINRGQGKNRSSGNTIYF. The CDR3 coding sequence is TGTGCCATCAATAGGGGACAGGGAAAAAATAGAAGCTCTGGAAACACCATATATTTT.

The rearrangement links TRBV6-1 to TRBJ2-7; D is undetermined. The CDR3 has 13 residues. V gave up 6 bases and J gave up 3 bases, with 12 bases separating them. Germline assignment: CDR1 MNHNS and CDR2 SASEGT. The CDR3 loop reads CASRRERIYEQYF. The CDR3 nucleotides read TGTGCCAGCAGAAGGGAAAGGATCTACGAGCAGTACTTC.

This chain joins TRBV7-3 and TRBJ2-1; possibly TRBD1 or TRBD2 for D (5 bases each). The V and J ends lost 5 bases and 0 bases respectively, with 11 bases between them. Per germline, CDR1 SGHTA and CDR2 FQGTGA. This CDR3 comprises 15 residues. CDR3 nucleotides: TGTGCCAGCAGCCCCCTCGGGGCCTCCTACAATGAGCAGTTCTTC. Translating it yields CASSPLGASYNEQFF.

This rearrangement joins TRBV28 to TRBJ2-1; weak D call: TRBD2 (6 bases). CDR1 and CDR2 (germline): MDHEN, SYDVKM. The CDR3 contains 16 residues. V was pared by 2 bases and J by 5 bases, with 16 bases between. The CDR3 DNA sequence: TGTGCCAGCAGTTTAAGTAGGGGCGCGGGGCACAATGAGCAGTTCTTC. Translation gives CASSLSRGAGHNEQFF. Full variable domain (remainder filled in from reference TRBV28 and TRBJ2-1): DVKVTQSSRYLVKRTGEKVFLECVQDMDHENMFWYRQDPGLGLRLIYFSYDVKMKEKGDIPEGYSVSREKKERFSLILESASTNQTSMYLCASSLSRGAGHNEQFFGPGTRLTVL.

This sequence joins TRBV28 and TRBJ2-7; 9 nucleotides match TRBD1. CDR3 length: 15 residues. The V segment lost 2 bases and the J segment 5 bases; nucleotides outside the gene matches: 7. Germline values: CDR1 MDHEN, CDR2 SYDVKM. For the CDR3, the DNA is TGTGCCAGCAGTTTAGGGGGGACAGGGCACCACGAGCAGTACTTC. This sequence encodes CASSLGGTGHHEQYF.

The genes are TRBV1 and TRBJ2-3; the table's D call, TRBD2, was not checked against the DNA. TRBV1 is a pseudogene segment. The CDR3 runs to 14 residues. The CDR3 here is CTSSPGTSGHTQYF. The CDR3 DNA reads as TGCACCAGCAGCCCTGGGACTAGCGGTCATACGCAGTATTTT.

The rearrangement joins TRBV2 to TRBJ1-5, with 7 positions matching TRBD1. The length of the CDR3 is 15 residues. Germline CDR1 SNHLY, CDR2 FYNNEI. J gave up 9 bases and V 0 bases, and 8 bases lay outside the gene matches. Here the CDR3 reads CASSEARSGGPPQHF. The DNA of the CDR3 is TGTGCCAGCAGTGAAGCGCGGTCAGGGGGGCCGCCCCAGCATTTT.

This chain uses TRBV19 with TRBJ2-2, with 9 bases identical to TRBD2. The CDR3 length is 18 residues. Per germline, CDR1 LNHDA and CDR2 SQIVND (reference sequence). V gave up 7 bases and J gave up 4 bases; unmatched junction bases: 16. For the CDR3, the DNA is TGTGCCAGTACCCTCCGAGTAGCGGGAGTCTCGGGCACCGGGGAGCTGTTTTTT. Its translation: CASTLRVAGVSGTGELFF.

This clone was seen a single time. The rearrangement joins TRBV7-3 to TRBJ2-3; possibly TRBD1 for D (7 bases). The CDR3 length is 15 residues. Between the trimmed V and J ends, which lost 6 bases and 2 bases, there was a span of 15 bases. The germline V gene has CDR1 SGHTA and CDR2 FQGTGA. CDR3 protein: CASRPGGLSTDTQYF. The DNA of the CDR3 is TGTGCCAGCAGACCAGGGGGGCTCTCCACAGATACGCAGTATTTT.

A single count supports this clone. The J gene is TRBJ2-1, the V gene TRBV6-5; D might be TRBD2 (5 bases). CDR1 is MNHEY, CDR2 SVGAGI, per germline. Trimming left V 6 bases short and J 2 bases short, with 11 bases between. The CDR3 extends over 14 amino acids. CDR3 nucleotides: TGTGCCAGCAGGAGGGCTGGGACCTACAATGAGCAGTTCTTC. Encoded protein: CASRRAGTYNEQFF.

As for this clone: Other nucleotide sequences in the sample specify the same CDR3. The genes are TRBV19 and TRBJ1-5; D not resolved. Per the germline V gene, CDR1 is LNHDA and CDR2 is SQIVND (reference sequence). The V and J ends lost 0 bases and 1 base respectively, with 4 bases between them. CDR3 size: 14 residues. CDR3 in amino acids: CASSIDASNQPQHF. The CDR3 DNA sequence: TGTGCCAGTAGTATAGATGCAAGCAATCAGCCCCAGCATTTT.